The TCR beta chain under discussion was sequenced for a study of response to subunit inactivated influenza vaccine. Overall study findings and caveats: The authors suggested that every seasonal influenza vaccination recruits few new T cells.

A single record per CDR3 protein comes from TCRdb applying MiXCR to the RT-PCR reads. There are 560,000 or so distinct CDR3 sequences in the sample; around 8% occur only once, and under 15% lies in the top ten. Turning to this clonotype: Antigen unknown.

In germline, CDR1 is SGHDT, CDR2 YYEEEE. This CDR3 is built from 17 residues. The V segment lost 4 bases and the J segment 1 base; nucleotides outside the gene matches: 9. The clonotype was recovered from a man aged 45-69 years who received an inactivated influenza vaccine. Sequenced here: PBMCs from blood, sampled less than 30 months after vaccination. This chain connects TRBV5-6 to TRBJ2-7, with 12 bases fitting TRBD2. This CDR3 is CASSGLGLAGFSYEQYF. The CDR3 nucleotides read TGTGCCAGCAGCGGATTGGGACTAGCGGGTTTTTCCTACGAGCAGTACTTC.